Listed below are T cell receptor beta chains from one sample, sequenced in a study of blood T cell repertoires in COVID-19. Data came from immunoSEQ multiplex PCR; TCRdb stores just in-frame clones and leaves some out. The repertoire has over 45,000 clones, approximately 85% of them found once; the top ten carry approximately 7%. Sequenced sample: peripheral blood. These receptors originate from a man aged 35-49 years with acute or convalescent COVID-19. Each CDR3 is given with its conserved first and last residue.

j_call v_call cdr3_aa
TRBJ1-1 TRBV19 CASSNREAFF
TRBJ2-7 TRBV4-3 CASSQGFGAYEQYF
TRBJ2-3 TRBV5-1 CASSGTGPRTDTQYF
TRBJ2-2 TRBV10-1 CASSRGGRGTGELFF
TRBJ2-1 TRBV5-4 CASSSDSSYNEQFF
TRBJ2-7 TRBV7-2 CASSSGFPRAPDSYEQYF
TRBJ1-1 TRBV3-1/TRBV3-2 CASSLGQGVGTEAFF
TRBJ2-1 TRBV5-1 CASSLKSPTSGTYNEQFF
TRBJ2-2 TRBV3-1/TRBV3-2 CASSQDGTGGVLFF
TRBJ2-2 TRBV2 CASSEMGLAATGELFF
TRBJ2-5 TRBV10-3 CAISEMTSGWETQYF
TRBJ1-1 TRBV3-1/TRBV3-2 CASTPLRVGSTEAFF
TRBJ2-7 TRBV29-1 CSVTGTNSYEQYF
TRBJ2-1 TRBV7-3 CASSLKGLVYNEQFF
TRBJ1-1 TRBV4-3 CASSQDFRTGMNTEAFF
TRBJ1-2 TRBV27 CASGGTVDGYTF
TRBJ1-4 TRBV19 CASRTQGAATNEKLFF
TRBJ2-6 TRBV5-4 CASSPPSRGSGANVLTF
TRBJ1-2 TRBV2 CASSEVEIYGYTF
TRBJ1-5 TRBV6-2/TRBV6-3 CASSFLRGRSVSNQPQHF